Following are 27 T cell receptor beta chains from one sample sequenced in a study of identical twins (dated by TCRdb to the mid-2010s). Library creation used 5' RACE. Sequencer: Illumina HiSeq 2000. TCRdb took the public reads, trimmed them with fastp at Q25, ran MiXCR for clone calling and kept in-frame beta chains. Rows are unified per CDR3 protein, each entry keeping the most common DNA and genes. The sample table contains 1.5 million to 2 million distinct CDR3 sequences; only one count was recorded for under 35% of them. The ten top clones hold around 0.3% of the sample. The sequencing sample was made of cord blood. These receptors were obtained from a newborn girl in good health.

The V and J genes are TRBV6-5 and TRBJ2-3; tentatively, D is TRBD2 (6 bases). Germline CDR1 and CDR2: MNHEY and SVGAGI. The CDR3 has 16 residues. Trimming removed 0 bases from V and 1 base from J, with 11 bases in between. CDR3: CASSYSGGTGTDTQYF. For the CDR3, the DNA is TGTGCCAGCAGTTACTCAGGCGGGACGGGCACAGATACGCAGTATTTT.

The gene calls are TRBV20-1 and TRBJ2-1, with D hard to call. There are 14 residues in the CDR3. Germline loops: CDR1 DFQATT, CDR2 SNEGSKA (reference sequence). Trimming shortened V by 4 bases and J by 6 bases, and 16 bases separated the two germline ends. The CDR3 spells CSAKSVGRANEQFF. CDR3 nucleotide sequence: TGCAGTGCTAAAAGTGTCGGGCGCGCCAATGAGCAGTTCTTC.

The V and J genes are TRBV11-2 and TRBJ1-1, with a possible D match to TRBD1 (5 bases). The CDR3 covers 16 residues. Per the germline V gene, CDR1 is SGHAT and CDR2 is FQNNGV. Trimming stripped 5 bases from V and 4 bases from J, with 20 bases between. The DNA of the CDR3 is TGTGCCAGCAGCCTCCCCCGGGGGGGGACGAGCACTGAAGCTTTCTTT. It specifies CASSLPRGGTSTEAFF.

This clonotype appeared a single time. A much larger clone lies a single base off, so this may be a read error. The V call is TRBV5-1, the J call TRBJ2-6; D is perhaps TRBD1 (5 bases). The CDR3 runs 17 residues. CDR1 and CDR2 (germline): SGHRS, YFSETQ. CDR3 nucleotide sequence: TGCGCCAGCAGCCTGGATCTAGGTCTCTCTGGGGCCAACGTCCCGACTTTC. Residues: CASSLDLGLSGANVPTF.

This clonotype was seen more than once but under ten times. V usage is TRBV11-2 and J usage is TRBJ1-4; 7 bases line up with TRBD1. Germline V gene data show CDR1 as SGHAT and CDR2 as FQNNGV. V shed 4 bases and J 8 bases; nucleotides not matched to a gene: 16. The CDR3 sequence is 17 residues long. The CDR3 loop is CASSSRRTRGQWEKLFF. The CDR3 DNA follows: TGTGCCAGCAGCTCCCGTAGGACCCGGGGACAGTGGGAAAAACTGTTTTTT. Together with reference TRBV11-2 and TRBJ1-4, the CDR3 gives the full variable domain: EAGVAQSPRYKIIEKRQSVAFWCNPISGHATLYWYQQILGQGPKLLIQFQNNGVVDDSQLPKDRFSAERLKGVDSTLKIQPAKLEDSAVYLCASSSRRTRGQWEKLFFGSGTQLSVL.

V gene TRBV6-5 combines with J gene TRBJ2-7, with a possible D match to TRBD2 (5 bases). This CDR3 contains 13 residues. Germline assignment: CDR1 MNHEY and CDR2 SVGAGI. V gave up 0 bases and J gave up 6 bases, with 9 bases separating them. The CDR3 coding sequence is TGTGCCAGCAGTTACTCGGCGGGCAGCGAGCAGTACTTC. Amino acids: CASSYSAGSEQYF.

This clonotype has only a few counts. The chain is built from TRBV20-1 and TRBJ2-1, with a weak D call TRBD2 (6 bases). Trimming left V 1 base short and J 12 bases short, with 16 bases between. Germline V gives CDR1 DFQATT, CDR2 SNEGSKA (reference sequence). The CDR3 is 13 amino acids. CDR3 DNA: TGCAGTGCTAGAGTCCTGATTGGGACTCGGCAGTTCTTC. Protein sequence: CSARVLIGTRQFF.

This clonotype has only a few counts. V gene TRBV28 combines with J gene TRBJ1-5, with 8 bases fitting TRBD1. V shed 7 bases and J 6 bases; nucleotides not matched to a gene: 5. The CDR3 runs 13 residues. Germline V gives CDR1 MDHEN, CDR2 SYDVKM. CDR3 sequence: CASNQGARQPQHF. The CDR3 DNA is TGTGCCAGCAATCAGGGGGCGCGTCAGCCCCAGCATTTT.

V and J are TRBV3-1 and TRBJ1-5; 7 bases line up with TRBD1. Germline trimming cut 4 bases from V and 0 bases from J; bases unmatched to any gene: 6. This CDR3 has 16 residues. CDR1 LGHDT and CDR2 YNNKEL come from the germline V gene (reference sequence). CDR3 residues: CASSPQGHSSNQPQHF. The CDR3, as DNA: TGTGCCAGCAGCCCACAGGGGCATTCTAGCAATCAGCCCCAGCATTTT.

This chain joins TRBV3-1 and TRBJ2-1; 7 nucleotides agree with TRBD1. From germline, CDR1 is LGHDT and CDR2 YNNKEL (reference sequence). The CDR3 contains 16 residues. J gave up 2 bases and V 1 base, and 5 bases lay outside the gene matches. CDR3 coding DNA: TGTGCCAGCAGCCAAGTCCTCCAGGGGGCCTACAATGAGCAGTTCTTC. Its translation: CASSQVLQGAYNEQFF.

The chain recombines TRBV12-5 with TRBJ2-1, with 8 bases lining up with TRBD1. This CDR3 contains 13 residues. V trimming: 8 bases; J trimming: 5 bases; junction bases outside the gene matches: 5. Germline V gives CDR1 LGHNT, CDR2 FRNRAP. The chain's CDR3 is CASSGGKDNEQFF. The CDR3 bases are TGTGCTAGTTCAGGGGGCAAAGACAATGAGCAGTTCTTC.

CDR3 in amino acids: CASSVRAGGPREQFF. DNA of the CDR3: TGTGCCAGCAGCGTAAGAGCGGGAGGGCCTCGTGAGCAGTTCTTC. The chain carries TRBV9 and TRBJ2-1; 10 nucleotides agree with TRBD2. Germline trimming cut 1 base from V and 9 bases from J; bases unmatched to any gene: 7. The CDR3 has 15 amino acids. Per germline, CDR1 SGDLS and CDR2 YYNGEE.

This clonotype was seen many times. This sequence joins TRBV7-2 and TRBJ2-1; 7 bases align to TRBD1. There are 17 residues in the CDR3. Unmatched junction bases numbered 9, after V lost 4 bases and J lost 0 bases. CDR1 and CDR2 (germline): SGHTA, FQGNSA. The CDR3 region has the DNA TGTGCCAGCAGCTATGGGGACAGCTTTAGCTCCTACAATGAGCAGTTCTTC. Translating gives CASSYGDSFSSYNEQFF.

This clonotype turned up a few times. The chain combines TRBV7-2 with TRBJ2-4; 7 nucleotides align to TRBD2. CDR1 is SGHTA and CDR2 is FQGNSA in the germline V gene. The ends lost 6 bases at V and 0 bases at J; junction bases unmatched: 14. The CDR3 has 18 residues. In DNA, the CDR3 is TGTGCCAGCAGGAGCGGACTAGGCCTTAATCTAGCCAAAAACATTCAGTACTTC. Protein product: CASRSGLGLNLAKNIQYF.

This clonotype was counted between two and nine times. The CDR3 loop is CSVEKSYNEQFF. The CDR3 DNA reads as TGCAGCGTTGAAAAGTCCTACAATGAGCAGTTCTTC. The chain couples TRBV29-1 to TRBJ2-1; D remains unclear. This CDR3 comprises 12 residues. V lost 2 bases and J 1 base, leaving 3 bases between the germline ends. The germline V gene encodes CDR1 SQVTM and CDR2 ANQGSEA.

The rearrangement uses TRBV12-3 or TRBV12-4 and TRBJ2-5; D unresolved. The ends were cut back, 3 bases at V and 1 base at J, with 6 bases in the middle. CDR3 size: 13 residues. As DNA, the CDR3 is TGTGCCAGCAGTTTTTATTCCCAAGAGACCCAGTACTTC. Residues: CASSFYSQETQYF.

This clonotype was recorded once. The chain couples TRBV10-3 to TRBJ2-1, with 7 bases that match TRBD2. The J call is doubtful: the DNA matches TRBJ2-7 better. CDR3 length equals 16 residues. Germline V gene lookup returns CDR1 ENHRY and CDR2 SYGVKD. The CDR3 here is CAIRAPGGSSYNEQYF. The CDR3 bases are TGTGCCATCAGGGCACCCGGGGGGAGCTCCTACAATGAGCAGTACTTC.

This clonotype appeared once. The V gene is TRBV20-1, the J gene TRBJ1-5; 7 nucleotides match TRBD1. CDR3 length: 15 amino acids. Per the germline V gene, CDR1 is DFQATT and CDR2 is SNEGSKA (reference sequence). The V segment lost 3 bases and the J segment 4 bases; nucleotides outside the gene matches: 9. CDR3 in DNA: TGCAGTGCTAGGACAGGGTCGTATGTGAATCAGCCCCAGCATTTT. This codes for CSARTGSYVNQPQHF.

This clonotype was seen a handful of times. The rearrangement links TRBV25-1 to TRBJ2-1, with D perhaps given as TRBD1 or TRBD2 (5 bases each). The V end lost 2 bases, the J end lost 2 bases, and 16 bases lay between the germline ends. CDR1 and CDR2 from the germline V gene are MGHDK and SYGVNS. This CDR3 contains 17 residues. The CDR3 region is CASSETRGSLPYNEQFF. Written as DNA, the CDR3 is TGTGCCAGCAGTGAAACGAGGGGCTCCCTACCCTACAATGAGCAGTTCTTC.

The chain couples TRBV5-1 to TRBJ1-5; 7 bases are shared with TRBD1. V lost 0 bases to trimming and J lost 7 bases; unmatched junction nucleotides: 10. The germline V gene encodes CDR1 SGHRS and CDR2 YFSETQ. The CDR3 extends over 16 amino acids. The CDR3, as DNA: TGCGCCAGCAGCTTGGGGGAACCAGGGGGGCAACAGCCCCAGCATTTT. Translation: CASSLGEPGGQQPQHF.

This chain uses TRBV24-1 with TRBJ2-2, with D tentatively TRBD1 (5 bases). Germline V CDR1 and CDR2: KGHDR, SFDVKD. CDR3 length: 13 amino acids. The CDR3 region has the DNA TGTGCGAGTGGGGCGTACGGCACCGGGGAGCTGTTTTTT. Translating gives CASGAYGTGELFF.

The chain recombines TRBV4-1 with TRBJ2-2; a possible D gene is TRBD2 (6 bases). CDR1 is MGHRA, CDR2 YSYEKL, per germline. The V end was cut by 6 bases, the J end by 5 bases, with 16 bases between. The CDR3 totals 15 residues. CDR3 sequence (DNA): TGCGCCAGCAGTCGCATGGAAGGGAGGACCGGGGAGCTGTTTTTT. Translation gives CASSRMEGRTGELFF.

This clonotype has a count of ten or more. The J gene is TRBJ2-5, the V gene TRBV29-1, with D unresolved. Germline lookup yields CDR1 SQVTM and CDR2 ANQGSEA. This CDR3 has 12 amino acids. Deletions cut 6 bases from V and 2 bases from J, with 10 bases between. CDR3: CSVRHVQETQYF. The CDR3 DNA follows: TGCAGCGTACGACATGTTCAAGAGACCCAGTACTTC.

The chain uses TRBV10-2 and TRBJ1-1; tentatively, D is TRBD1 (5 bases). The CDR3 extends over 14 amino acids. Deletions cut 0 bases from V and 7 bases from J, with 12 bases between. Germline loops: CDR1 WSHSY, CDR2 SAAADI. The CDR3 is CASSESSQGGEAFF. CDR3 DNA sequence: TGCGCCAGCAGTGAGTCGAGTCAGGGCGGTGAAGCTTTCTTT.

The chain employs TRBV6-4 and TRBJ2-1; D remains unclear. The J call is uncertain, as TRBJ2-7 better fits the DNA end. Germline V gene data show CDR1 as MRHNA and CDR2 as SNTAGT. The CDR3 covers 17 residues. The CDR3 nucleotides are TGTGCCAGCAGAAATAGCCTCGGCAATTCTTCCTACAATGAGCAGTACTTC. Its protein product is CASRNSLGNSSYNEQYF.

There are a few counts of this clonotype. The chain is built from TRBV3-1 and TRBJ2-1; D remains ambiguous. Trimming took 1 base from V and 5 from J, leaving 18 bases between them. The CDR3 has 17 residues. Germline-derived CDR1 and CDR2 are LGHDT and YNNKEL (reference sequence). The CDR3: CASSQAPGPTFHNEQFF. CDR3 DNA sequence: TGTGCCAGCAGCCAAGCTCCAGGTCCCACTTTTCACAATGAGCAGTTCTTC.

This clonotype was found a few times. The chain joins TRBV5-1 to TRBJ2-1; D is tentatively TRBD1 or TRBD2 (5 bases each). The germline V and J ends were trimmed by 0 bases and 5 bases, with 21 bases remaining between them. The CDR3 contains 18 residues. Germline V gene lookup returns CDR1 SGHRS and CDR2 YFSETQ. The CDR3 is CASSLGLLGTQANNEQFF. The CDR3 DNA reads TGCGCCAGCAGCTTGGGCCTTTTAGGGACGCAAGCTAACAATGAGCAGTTCTTC.